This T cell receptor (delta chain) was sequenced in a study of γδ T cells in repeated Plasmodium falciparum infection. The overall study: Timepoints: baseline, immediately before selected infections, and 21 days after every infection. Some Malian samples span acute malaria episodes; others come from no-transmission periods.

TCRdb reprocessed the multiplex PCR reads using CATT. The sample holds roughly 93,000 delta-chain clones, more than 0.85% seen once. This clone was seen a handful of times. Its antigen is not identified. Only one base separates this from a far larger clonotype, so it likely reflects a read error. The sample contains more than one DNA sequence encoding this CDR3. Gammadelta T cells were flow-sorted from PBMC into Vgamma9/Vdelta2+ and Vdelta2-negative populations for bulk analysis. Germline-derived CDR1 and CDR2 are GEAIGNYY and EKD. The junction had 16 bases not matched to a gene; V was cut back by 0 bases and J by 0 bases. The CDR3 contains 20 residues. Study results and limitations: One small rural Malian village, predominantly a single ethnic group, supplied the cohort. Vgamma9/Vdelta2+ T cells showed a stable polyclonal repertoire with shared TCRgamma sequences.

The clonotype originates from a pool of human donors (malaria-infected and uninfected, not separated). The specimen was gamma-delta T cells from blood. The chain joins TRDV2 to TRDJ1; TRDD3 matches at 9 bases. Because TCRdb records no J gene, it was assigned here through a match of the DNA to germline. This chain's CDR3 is CACDTVLGDPNSEYTDKLIF. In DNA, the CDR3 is TGTGCCTGTGACACCGTACTGGGGGACCCTAATTCAGAATACACCGATAAACTCATCTTT.